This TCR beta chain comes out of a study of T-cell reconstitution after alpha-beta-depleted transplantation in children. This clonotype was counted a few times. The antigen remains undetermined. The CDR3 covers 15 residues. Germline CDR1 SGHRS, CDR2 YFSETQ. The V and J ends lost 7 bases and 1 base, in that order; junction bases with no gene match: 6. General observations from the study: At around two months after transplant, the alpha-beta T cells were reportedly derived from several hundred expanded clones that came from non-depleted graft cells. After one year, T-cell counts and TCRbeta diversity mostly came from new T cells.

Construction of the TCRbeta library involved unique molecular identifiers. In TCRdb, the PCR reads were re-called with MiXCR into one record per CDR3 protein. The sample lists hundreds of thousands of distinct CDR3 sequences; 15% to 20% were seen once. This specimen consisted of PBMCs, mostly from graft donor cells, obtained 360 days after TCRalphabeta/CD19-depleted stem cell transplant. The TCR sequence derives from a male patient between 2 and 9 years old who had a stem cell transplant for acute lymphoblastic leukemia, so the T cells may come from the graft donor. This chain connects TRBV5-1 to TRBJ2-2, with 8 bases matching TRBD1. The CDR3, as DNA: TGCGCCAGCCAGATGGACAGGGTGAACACCGGGGAGCTGTTTTTT. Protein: CASQMDRVNTGELFF.